Each of the 12 T cell receptor beta chains below was sequenced from the same sample in a study of blood T cell repertoires in COVID-19. Clones were sequenced by immunoSEQ multiplex PCR, and TCRdb holds only the in-frame ones, with some missing. The data hold 48,000 or so clones, with 90% observed a single time. Sequencing was carried out using peripheral blood. These TCRs come from a human donor in a cohort sampled during active COVID-19.

V usage is TRBV2 and J usage is TRBJ2-1, with D unresolved. Looked up from germline, CDR1 is SNHLY and CDR2 is FYNNEI. Trimming pared 2 bases from V and 14 bases from J, leaving 10 bases between. The CDR3 contains 11 residues. The CDR3 nucleotides read TGTGCCAGCAGTGAAACTTATGATGAGTTCTTC. It yields the protein CASSETYDEFF.

V is TRBV5-1 and J is TRBJ2-2, with a tentative D call TRBD2 (5 bases). The CDR3 loop spans 16 amino acids. V was cut by 2 bases and J by 2 bases, with 13 bases left in between. The V gene's germline CDR1 is SGHRS and CDR2 YFSETQ. The CDR3: CASSFLPGLNTGELFF. Here the CDR3 DNA reads TGCGCCAGCAGCTTTTTACCGGGATTAAACACCGGGGAGCTGTTTTTT.

The rearrangement joins TRBV5-1 to TRBJ1-1; unclear D gene. V dropped 0 bases and J dropped 0 bases, with 9 bases sitting between them. Germline assignment: CDR1 SGHRS and CDR2 YFSETQ. CDR3 size: 15 residues. CDR3 loop: CASSLAGDLNTEAFF. The DNA for the CDR3 is TGCGCCAGCAGCTTGGCCGGGGATTTGAACACTGAAGCTTTCTTT.

V usage is TRBV5-1 and J usage is TRBJ2-1; 11 nucleotides line up with TRBD2. The junction had 5 bases not matched to a gene; V was cut back by 0 bases and J by 9 bases. Per germline, CDR1 SGHRS and CDR2 YFSETQ. The CDR3 loop spans 15 amino acids. DNA of the CDR3: TGCGCCAGCAGCTTGGTACTAGCGGGAGATGCTGAGCAGTTCTTC. Its protein is CASSLVLAGDAEQFF.

The chain couples TRBV4-2 to TRBJ2-7; TRBD2 matches at 13 bases. The ends lost 3 bases at V and 2 bases at J; junction bases unmatched: 4. The V gene's germline CDR1 is LGHNA and CDR2 YNFKEQ. The CDR3 runs 16 residues. The CDR3 bases are TGTGCCAGCAGCCAGGCCACTAGCGGGAGGGCCTACGAGCAGTACTTC. It codes for CASSQATSGRAYEQYF.

This clone has only one observation. The rearrangement joins TRBV19 to TRBJ1-4; TRBD1 agrees at 7 bases. CDR3 size: 14 residues. V lost 3 bases, J lost 5 bases, and 3 bases stayed unmatched. CDR1 is LNHDA and CDR2 is SQIVND in the germline V gene (reference sequence). The CDR3: CASSMTGWNEKLFF. CDR3 in DNA: TGTGCCAGTAGTATGACAGGGTGGAATGAAAAACTGTTTTTT.

This chain links TRBV10-1 with TRBJ1-1, with 7 bases fitting TRBD1. The length of the CDR3 is 20 residues. After removal of 0 bases from V and 1 base from J, the junction contained 17 bases not matched to a gene. Germline V CDR1 and CDR2: WNHNN, SYGVQD (reference sequence). DNA of the CDR3: TGCGCCAGCAGTGAGTCGACCCTCGGTTTACCGACAGGGAGGAACACTGAAGCTTTCTTT. Translation gives CASSESTLGLPTGRNTEAFF.

The chain couples TRBV28 to TRBJ1-1; the match to TRBD1 covers 10 bases. Germline CDR1 MDHEN, CDR2 SYDVKM. J was trimmed by 5 bases and V by 5 bases; bases with no gene match: 5. The CDR3 runs to 14 residues. The CDR3 loop is CASSRQGAETEAFF. CDR3 nucleotides: TGTGCCAGCAGTAGACAGGGGGCTGAAACTGAAGCTTTCTTT.

The chain combines TRBV28 with TRBJ1-5; 9 bases are shared with TRBD1. Looked up from germline, CDR1 is MDHEN and CDR2 is SYDVKM. The V segment lost 5 bases and the J segment 7 bases; nucleotides outside the gene matches: 3. This CDR3 is 13 amino acids long. The DNA of the CDR3 is TGTGCCAGCAGTGGACAGGGGTGGCAGCCCCAGCATTTT. Translating it yields CASSGQGWQPQHF.

The CDR3 is CASSTGQGNEQFF. The CDR3 DNA is TGTGCCAGTAGTACTGGACAGGGCAATGAGCAGTTCTTC. The V and J genes are TRBV19 and TRBJ2-1; 8 bases are a match to TRBD1. Germline values: CDR1 LNHDA, CDR2 SQIVND (reference sequence). The CDR3 runs to 13 residues. V gave up 4 bases and J gave up 6 bases; unmatched junction bases: 2.

The V call is TRBV7-9, the J call TRBJ1-1, with D perhaps matching TRBD1 (6 bases). The CDR3 is 17 amino acids. Germline V lookup: CDR1 SEHNR, CDR2 FQNEAQ (reference sequence). Trimming took 4 bases from V and 3 from J, leaving 21 bases between them. The CDR3 bases are TGTGCCAGCAGCTCCCCAGCAGGGGCCTATAAGGACACTGAAGCTTTCTTT. As protein: CASSSPAGAYKDTEAFF.

J is TRBJ2-1 and V is TRBV5-4, with TRBD2 matching 11 bases. With V trimmed by 4 bases and J by 7 bases, 13 bases remained unmatched. From germline, CDR1 is SGHNT and CDR2 YYREEE (reference sequence). The CDR3 consists of 17 residues. Written as DNA, the CDR3 is TGTGCCAGCAGCCCCCCTCCGACTAGCGGGGCCCAGAATGAGCAGTTCTTC. Translated, it gives CASSPPPTSGAQNEQFF.